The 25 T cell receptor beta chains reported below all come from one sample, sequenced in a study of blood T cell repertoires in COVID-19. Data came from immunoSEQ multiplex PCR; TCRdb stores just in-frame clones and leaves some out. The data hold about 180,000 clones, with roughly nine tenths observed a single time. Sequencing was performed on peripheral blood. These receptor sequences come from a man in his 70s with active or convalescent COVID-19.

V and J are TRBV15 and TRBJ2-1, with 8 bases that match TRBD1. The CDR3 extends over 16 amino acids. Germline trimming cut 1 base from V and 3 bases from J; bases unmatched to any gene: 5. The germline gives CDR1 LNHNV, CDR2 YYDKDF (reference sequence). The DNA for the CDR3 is TGTGCCACCAGCAGAGGGCTAGGACAGGGCTACAATGAGCAGTTCTTC. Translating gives CATSRGLGQGYNEQFF. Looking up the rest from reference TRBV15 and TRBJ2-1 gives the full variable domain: DAMVIQNPRYQVTQFGKPVTLSCSQTLNHNVMYWYQQKSSQAPKLLFHYYDKDFNNEADTPDNFQSRRPNTSFCFLDIRSPGLGDTAMYLCATSRGLGQGYNEQFFGPGTRLTVL.

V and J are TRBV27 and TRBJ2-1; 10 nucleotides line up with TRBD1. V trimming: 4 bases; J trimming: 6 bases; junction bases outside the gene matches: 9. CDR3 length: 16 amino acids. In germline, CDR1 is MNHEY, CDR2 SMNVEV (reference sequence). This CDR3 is CASSSPGTGVRNEQFF. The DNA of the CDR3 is TGTGCCAGCAGTTCGCCCGGGACAGGGGTTCGCAATGAGCAGTTCTTC.

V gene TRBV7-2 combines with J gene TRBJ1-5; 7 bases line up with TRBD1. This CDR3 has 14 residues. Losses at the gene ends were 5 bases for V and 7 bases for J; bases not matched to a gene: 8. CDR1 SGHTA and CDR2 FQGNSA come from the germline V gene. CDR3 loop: CASSPRQGVQPQHF. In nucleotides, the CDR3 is TGTGCCAGCAGCCCAAGACAGGGTGTCCAGCCCCAGCATTTT. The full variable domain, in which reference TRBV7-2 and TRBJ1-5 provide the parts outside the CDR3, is GAGVSQSPSNKVTEKGKDVELRCDPISGHTALYWYRQSLGQGLEFLIYFQGNSAPDKSGLPSDRFSAERTGGSVSTLTIQRTQQEDSAVYLCASSPRQGVQPQHFGDGTRLSIL.

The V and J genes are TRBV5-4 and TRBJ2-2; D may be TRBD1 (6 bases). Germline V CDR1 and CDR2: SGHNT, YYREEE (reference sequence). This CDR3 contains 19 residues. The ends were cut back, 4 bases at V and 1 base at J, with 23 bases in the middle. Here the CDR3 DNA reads TGTGCCAGCAGCGGGTGGACAGTACGGGACCCCAAGAACACCGGGGAGCTGTTTTTT. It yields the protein CASSGWTVRDPKNTGELFF.

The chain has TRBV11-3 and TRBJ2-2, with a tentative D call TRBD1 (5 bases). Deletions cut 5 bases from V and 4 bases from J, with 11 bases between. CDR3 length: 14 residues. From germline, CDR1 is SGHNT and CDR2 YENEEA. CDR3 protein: CASSPGPATGELFF. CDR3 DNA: TGTGCCAGCAGCCCAGGGCCTGCCACCGGGGAGCTGTTTTTT.

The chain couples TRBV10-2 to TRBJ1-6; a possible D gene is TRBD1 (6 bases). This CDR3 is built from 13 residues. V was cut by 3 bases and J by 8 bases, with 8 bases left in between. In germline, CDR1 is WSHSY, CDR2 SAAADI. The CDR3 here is CASSDRGDSPLHF. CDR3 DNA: TGCGCCAGCAGTGACAGGGGTGATTCACCCCTCCACTTT.

Here the CDR3 reads CATSTLGLAGSYNEQFF. In nucleotides, the CDR3 is TGTGCCACCAGCACCCTGGGACTAGCGGGATCATACAATGAGCAGTTCTTC. This sequence joins TRBV15 and TRBJ2-1; 13 positions match TRBD2. After removal of 4 bases from V and 4 bases from J, the junction contained 7 bases not matched to a gene. This CDR3 contains 17 residues. Germline CDR1 reads LNHNV; CDR2 reads YYDKDF (reference sequence). Together with reference TRBV15 and TRBJ2-1, the CDR3 gives the full variable domain: DAMVIQNPRYQVTQFGKPVTLSCSQTLNHNVMYWYQQKSSQAPKLLFHYYDKDFNNEADTPDNFQSRRPNTSFCFLDIRSPGLGDTAMYLCATSTLGLAGSYNEQFFGPGTRLTVL.

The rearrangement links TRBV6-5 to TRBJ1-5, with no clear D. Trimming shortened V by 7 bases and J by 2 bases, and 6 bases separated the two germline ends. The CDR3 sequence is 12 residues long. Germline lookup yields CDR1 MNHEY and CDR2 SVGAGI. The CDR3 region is CASNPGNQPQHF. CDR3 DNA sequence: TGTGCCAGCAATCCAGGCAATCAGCCCCAGCATTTT.

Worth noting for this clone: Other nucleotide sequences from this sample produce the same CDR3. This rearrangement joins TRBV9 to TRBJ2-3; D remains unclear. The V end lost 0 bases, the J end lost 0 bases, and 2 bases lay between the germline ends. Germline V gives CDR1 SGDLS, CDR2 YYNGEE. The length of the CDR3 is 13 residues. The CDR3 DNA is TGTGCCAGCAGCGTAGCGAGCACAGATACGCAGTATTTT. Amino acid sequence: CASSVASTDTQYF.

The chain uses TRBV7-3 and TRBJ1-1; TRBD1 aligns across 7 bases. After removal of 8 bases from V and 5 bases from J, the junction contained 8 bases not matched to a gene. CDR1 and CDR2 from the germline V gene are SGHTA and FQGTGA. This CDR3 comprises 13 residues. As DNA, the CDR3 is TGTGCCAGCGGATTGACAGGGACGACTGAAGCTTTCTTT. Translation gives CASGLTGTTEAFF. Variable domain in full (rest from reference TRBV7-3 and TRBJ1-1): GAGVSQTPSNKVTEKGKYVELRCDPISGHTALYWYRQSLGQGPEFLIYFQGTGAADDSGLPNDRFFAVRPEGSVSTLKIQRTERGDSAVYLCASGLTGTTEAFFGQGTRLTVV.

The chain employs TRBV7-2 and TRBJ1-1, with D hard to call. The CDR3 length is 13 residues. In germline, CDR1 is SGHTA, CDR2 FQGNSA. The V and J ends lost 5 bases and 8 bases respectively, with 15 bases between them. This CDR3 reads CASSLDVLAEAFF. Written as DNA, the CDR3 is TGTGCCAGCAGCCTAGATGTCTTGGCAGAAGCTTTCTTT.

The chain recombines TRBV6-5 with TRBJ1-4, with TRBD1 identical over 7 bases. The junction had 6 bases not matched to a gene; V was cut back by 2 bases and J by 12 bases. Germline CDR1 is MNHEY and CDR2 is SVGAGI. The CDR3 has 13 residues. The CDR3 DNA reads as TGTGCCAGCAGTTACCGCGGACAGGTCCAACTGTTTTTT. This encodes CASSYRGQVQLFF.

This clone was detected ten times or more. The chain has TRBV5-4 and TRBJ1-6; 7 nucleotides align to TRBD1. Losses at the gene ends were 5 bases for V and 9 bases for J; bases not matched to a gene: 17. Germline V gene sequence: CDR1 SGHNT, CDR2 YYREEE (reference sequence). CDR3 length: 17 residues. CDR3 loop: CASSPGGQDQRGSPLHF. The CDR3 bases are TGTGCCAGCAGTCCCGGTGGACAGGACCAAAGGGGTTCACCCCTCCACTTT. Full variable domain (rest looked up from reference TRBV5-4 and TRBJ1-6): ETGVTQSPTHLIKTRGQQVTLRCSSQSGHNTVSWYQQALGQGPQFIFQYYREEENGRGNFPPRFSGLQFPNYSSELNVNALELDDSALYLCASSPGGQDQRGSPLHFGNGTRLTVT.

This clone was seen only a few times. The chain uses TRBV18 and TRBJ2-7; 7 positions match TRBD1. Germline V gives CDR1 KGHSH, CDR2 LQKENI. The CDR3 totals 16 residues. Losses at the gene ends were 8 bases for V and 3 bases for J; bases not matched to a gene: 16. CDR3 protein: CASAQHRDSGRYEQYF. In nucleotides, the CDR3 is TGTGCCAGCGCGCAGCACCGGGACAGCGGCCGCTACGAGCAGTACTTC.

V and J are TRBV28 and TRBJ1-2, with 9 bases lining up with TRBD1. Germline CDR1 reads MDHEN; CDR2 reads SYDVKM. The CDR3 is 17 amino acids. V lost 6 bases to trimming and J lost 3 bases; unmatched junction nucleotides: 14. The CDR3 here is CASRTPGQGPRDYGYTF. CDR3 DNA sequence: TGTGCCAGCAGAACGCCGGGACAGGGCCCTCGGGACTATGGCTACACCTTC.

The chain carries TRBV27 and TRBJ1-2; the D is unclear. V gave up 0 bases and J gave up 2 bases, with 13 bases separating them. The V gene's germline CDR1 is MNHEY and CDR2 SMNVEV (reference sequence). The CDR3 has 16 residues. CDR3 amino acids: CASSLSIRYPNYGYTF. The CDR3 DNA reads TGTGCCAGCAGTTTATCGATCAGGTACCCAAACTATGGCTACACCTTC.

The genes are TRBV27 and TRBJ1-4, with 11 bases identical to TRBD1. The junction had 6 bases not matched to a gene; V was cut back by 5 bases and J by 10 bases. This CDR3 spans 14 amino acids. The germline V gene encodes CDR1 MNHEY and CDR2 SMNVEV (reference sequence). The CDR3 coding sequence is TGTGCCAGCAGTGGGGACAGGGGGAGGGGAAAACTGTTTTTT. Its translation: CASSGDRGRGKLFF.

CDR3 bases: TGTGCCACCAGCAGAGACAGGGCCCTCCGCACTGAAGCTTTCTTT. This encodes CATSRDRALRTEAFF. The gene calls are TRBV15 and TRBJ1-1, with D possibly being TRBD1 (5 bases). The CDR3 has 15 residues. Germline CDR1 and CDR2: LNHNV and YYDKDF (reference sequence). Trimming left V 0 bases short and J 4 bases short, with 12 bases between.

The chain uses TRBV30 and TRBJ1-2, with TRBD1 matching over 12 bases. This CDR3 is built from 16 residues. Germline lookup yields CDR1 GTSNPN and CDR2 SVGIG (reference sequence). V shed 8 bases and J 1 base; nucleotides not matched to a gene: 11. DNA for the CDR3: TGTGCCCGGGAGGGACAGGGGGCGTATTATAACTATGGCTACACCTTC. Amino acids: CAREGQGAYYNYGYTF. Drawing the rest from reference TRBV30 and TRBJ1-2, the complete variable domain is SQTIHQWPATLVQPVGSPLSLECTVEGTSNPNLYWYRQAAGRGLQLLFYSVGIGQISSEVPQNLSASRPQDRQFILSSKKLLLSDSGFYLCAREGQGAYYNYGYTFGSGTRLTVV.

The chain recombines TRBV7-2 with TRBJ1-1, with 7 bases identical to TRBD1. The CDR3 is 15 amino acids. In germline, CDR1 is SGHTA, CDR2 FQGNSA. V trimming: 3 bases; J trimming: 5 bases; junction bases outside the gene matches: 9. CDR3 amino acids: CASSFRRGQGTEAFF. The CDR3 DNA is TGTGCCAGCAGCTTTCGGAGGGGGCAGGGAACTGAAGCTTTCTTT.

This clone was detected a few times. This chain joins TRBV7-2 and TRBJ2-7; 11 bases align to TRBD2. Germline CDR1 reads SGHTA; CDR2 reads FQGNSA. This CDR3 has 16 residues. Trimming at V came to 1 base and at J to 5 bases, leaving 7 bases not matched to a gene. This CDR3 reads CASSLGPSGGSNEQYF. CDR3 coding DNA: TGTGCCAGCAGCTTAGGGCCTAGCGGGGGGTCCAACGAGCAGTACTTC.

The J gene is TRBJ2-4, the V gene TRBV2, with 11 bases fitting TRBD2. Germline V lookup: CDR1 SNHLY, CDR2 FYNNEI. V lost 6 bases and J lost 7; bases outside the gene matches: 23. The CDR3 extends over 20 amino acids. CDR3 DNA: TGTGCCAGCAGCCTCGTGAGGTGGGCTAGCGGGGGGACCGTGCGGAACATTCAGTACTTC. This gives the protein CASSLVRWASGGTVRNIQYF.

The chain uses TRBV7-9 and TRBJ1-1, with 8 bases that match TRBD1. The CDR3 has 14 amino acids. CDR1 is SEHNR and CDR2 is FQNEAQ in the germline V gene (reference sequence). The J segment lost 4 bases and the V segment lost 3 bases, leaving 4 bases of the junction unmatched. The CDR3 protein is CASSLTGVGTEAFF. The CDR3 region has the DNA TGTGCCAGCAGCTTGACAGGGGTAGGCACTGAAGCTTTCTTT.

The DNA for the CDR3 is TGTGCCAGCAGCCTTCCGGGACACAGGAGCTACACCTTC. This encodes CASSLPGHRSYTF. The chain employs TRBV12-3 or TRBV12-4 and TRBJ1-2; the D gene is possibly TRBD1 (6 bases). This CDR3 is 13 amino acids long. The V and J ends lost 6 bases and 9 bases respectively, with 17 bases between them.

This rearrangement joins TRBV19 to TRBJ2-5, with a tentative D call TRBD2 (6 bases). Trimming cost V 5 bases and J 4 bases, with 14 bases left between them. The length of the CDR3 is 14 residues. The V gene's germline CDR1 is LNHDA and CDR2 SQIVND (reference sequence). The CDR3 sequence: CASSRAPAGETQYF. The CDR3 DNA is TGTGCCAGTAGTCGCGCCCCAGCGGGAGAGACCCAGTACTTC.